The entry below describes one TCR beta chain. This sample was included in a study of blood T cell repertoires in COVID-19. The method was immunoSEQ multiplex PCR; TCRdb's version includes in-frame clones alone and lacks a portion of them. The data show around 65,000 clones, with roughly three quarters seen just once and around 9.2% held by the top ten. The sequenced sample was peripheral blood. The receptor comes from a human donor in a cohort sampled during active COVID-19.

The CDR3 DNA reads as TGTGCCAGCAGTGATTTAGGGACAGACGGATACGAGCAGTACTTC. This codes for CASSDLGTDGYEQYF. J is TRBJ2-7 and V is TRBV6-1; 7 bases align to TRBD1. V shed 3 bases and J 4 bases; nucleotides not matched to a gene: 9. The CDR3 totals 15 residues. CDR1 and CDR2 from the germline V gene are MNHNS and SASEGT.